These 28 T cell receptor beta chains originate from one sample sequenced in a study of control samples from healthy donors and cancer patients. Measured with immunoSEQ multiplex PCR; TCRdb has only the in-frame clones, and not every one. The profile shows about 80,000 clones, 75% to 95% of them singletons. Sequences were obtained from blood. These receptor sequences come from a man between 45 and 60 years old in good health.

V and J are TRBV5-1 and TRBJ2-1, with no clear D. This CDR3 spans 14 amino acids. V lost 0 bases and J 2 bases, leaving 6 bases between the germline ends. The germline V gene encodes CDR1 SGHRS and CDR2 YFSETQ. The CDR3 loop reads CASSLEPAYNEQFF. The CDR3 DNA follows: TGCGCCAGCAGCTTGGAGCCAGCCTACAATGAGCAGTTCTTC.

V gene TRBV2 combines with J gene TRBJ1-5; maybe TRBD1 (6 bases). CDR3 length: 14 residues. CDR1 is SNHLY, CDR2 FYNNEI, per germline. The V end lost 3 bases, the J end lost 7 bases, and 13 bases lay between the germline ends. This CDR3 is CASSEQGQGQPQHF. In DNA, the CDR3 is TGTGCCAGCAGTGAGCAGGGGCAGGGGCAGCCCCAGCATTTT.

The chain's CDR3 is CASAGTTTRGSNQPQHF. The CDR3 bases are TGTGCCAGCGCCGGGACAACTACGCGAGGGAGCAATCAGCCCCAGCATTTT. The chain is built from TRBV27 and TRBJ1-5; possible D gene TRBD1, 6 bases. V lost 8 bases and J 1 base, leaving 21 bases between the germline ends. CDR1 is MNHEY, CDR2 SMNVEV, per germline (reference sequence). The CDR3 sequence is 17 residues long.

This clone was recorded only once. The chain joins TRBV6-1 to TRBJ2-6; weak D call: TRBD1 (6 bases). CDR1 and CDR2 (germline): MNHNS, SASEGT. CDR3 size: 20 residues. Trimming stripped 3 bases from V and 0 bases from J, with 21 bases between. In DNA form, the CDR3 reads TGTGCCAGCAGTGAGAAAGTGACAGGCACGTTTCGCTCTGGGGCCAACGTCCTGACTTTC. This sequence encodes CASSEKVTGTFRSGANVLTF.

This clone was found a few times. The V gene is TRBV7-2, the J gene TRBJ2-1, with TRBD1 identical over 7 bases. Trimming took 5 bases from V and 9 from J; bases not matched to a gene: 4. This CDR3 comprises 12 residues. The germline V gene has CDR1 SGHTA and CDR2 FQGNSA. In DNA, the CDR3 is TGTGCCAGCAGCAGACAGGGCGTTGAGCAGTTCTTC. Its protein product is CASSRQGVEQFF.

The J gene is TRBJ1-1, the V gene TRBV6-2 or TRBV6-3; 7 bases map to TRBD1. CDR3 size: 16 residues. Germline assignment: CDR1 MNHEY and CDR2 SVGEGT. Losses at the gene ends were 5 bases for V and 4 bases for J; bases not matched to a gene: 13. The CDR3 reads CASSLRTGRSGTEAFF. The CDR3 DNA sequence: TGTGCCAGCAGTCTTAGGACAGGACGATCGGGCACTGAAGCTTTCTTT.

V usage is TRBV27 and J usage is TRBJ1-5; 8 nucleotides match TRBD1. CDR1 is MNHEY, CDR2 SMNVEV, per germline (reference sequence). V was clipped by 6 bases and J by 2 bases; unmatched bases: 6. The CDR3 totals 15 residues. CDR3 in amino acids: CASRRTGGGNQPQHF. In DNA, the CDR3 is TGTGCCAGCAGACGCACAGGGGGAGGCAATCAGCCCCAGCATTTT.

The count of this clone is one. V and J are TRBV19 and TRBJ1-4; D is ambiguous. The germline gives CDR1 LNHDA, CDR2 SQIVND (reference sequence). V dropped 2 bases and J dropped 5 bases, with 12 bases sitting between them. The CDR3 is 15 residues long. CDR3 nucleotide sequence: TGTGCCAGTAGTATATCCTTGGCGGGAAATGAAAAACTGTTTTTT. It specifies CASSISLAGNEKLFF.

The genes are TRBV24-1 and TRBJ2-2, with a tentative D call TRBD2 (7 bases). Trimming pared 6 bases from V and 4 bases from J, leaving 14 bases between. Looked up from germline, CDR1 is KGHDR and CDR2 is SFDVKD. The CDR3 totals 15 residues. The CDR3 coding sequence is TGTGCCACCAGTCGGGCGGGGGCCGTCACCGGGGAGCTGTTTTTT. Amino acids: CATSRAGAVTGELFF.

This clone was observed a few times. The chain is built from TRBV7-2 and TRBJ2-5; the D is unclear. The CDR3 covers 11 residues. V was pared by 5 bases and J by 2 bases, with 3 bases between. The V gene's germline CDR1 is SGHTA and CDR2 FQGNSA. This CDR3 reads CASSPQETQYF. The CDR3 region has the DNA TGTGCCAGCAGCCCACAAGAGACCCAGTACTTC. Together with reference TRBV7-2 and TRBJ2-5, the CDR3 gives the full variable domain: GAGVSQSPSNKVTEKGKDVELRCDPISGHTALYWYRQSLGQGLEFLIYFQGNSAPDKSGLPSDRFSAERTGGSVSTLTIQRTQQEDSAVYLCASSPQETQYFGPGTRLLVL.

This chain connects TRBV5-6 to TRBJ1-4; D is uncertain. Germline loops: CDR1 SGHDT, CDR2 YYEEEE. V gave up 4 bases and J gave up 3 bases, with 7 bases separating them. The CDR3 has 13 amino acids. The CDR3 coding sequence is TGTGCCAGCAGCCATTCCTCTAATGAAAAACTGTTTTTT. Its translation: CASSHSSNEKLFF.

This chain links TRBV9 with TRBJ1-2; weak D call: TRBD1 (6 bases). This CDR3 spans 15 amino acids. Deletions cut 0 bases from V and 2 bases from J, with 11 bases between. CDR1 and CDR2 from the germline V gene are SGDLS and YYNGEE. This chain's CDR3 is CASSVVGGLNYGYTF. In DNA, the CDR3 is TGTGCCAGCAGCGTAGTAGGGGGTCTAAACTATGGCTACACCTTC.

The V gene is TRBV19, the J gene TRBJ1-5; no firm D call. The V and J ends lost 7 bases and 1 base respectively, with 14 bases between them. The CDR3 is 15 residues long. Looked up from germline, CDR1 is LNHDA and CDR2 is SQIVND (reference sequence). CDR3 protein: CASNSVLGSNQPQHF. In DNA, the CDR3 is TGTGCCAGTAATTCTGTGTTGGGAAGCAATCAGCCCCAGCATTTT.

The chain has TRBV2 and TRBJ1-6; D possibly corresponds to TRBD1 (6 bases). The CDR3 has 14 amino acids. V was shortened by 7 bases and J by 9 bases, with 16 bases between the two germline ends. Germline V CDR1 and CDR2: SNHLY, FYNNEI. The DNA of the CDR3 is TGTGCCAGCAAGAGGGGACAAACAGCTTCACCCCTCCACTTT. Its protein is CASKRGQTASPLHF. The entire variable domain, with the rest obtained from reference TRBV2 and TRBJ1-6, is as follows: EPEVTQTPSHQVTQMGQEVILRCVPISNHLYFYWYRQILGQKVEFLVSFYNNEISEKSEIFDDQFSVERPDGSNFTLKIRSTKLEDSAMYFCASKRGQTASPLHFGNGTRLTVT.

The CDR3 region is CASSEEVLSGANVLTF. Here the CDR3 DNA reads TGTGCCAGCAGTGAGGAGGTTCTCTCTGGGGCCAACGTCCTGACTTTC. V usage is TRBV2 and J usage is TRBJ2-6; tentative D call: TRBD2 (5 bases). This CDR3 is 16 amino acids long. Germline V gene sequence: CDR1 SNHLY, CDR2 FYNNEI. The germline V and J ends were trimmed by 3 bases and 0 bases, with 9 bases remaining between them.

The CDR3 here is CASSPNGQGSGTNSPLHF. The CDR3 nucleotides are TGTGCCAGCTCACCAAATGGACAGGGAAGCGGGACCAATTCACCCCTCCACTTT. The genes are TRBV18 and TRBJ1-6; 8 bases are shared with TRBD1. The CDR3 has 18 amino acids. V was clipped by 2 bases and J by 7 bases; unmatched bases: 13. Germline V CDR1 and CDR2: KGHSH, LQKENI.

The genes are TRBV12-3 or TRBV12-4 and TRBJ1-6; D is undetermined. The CDR3 is 13 amino acids. V lost 5 bases to trimming and J lost 9 bases, with 11 bases between them. Here the CDR3 reads CASSLADGSPLHF. The CDR3 region has the DNA TGTGCCAGCAGTCTTGCCGACGGTTCACCCCTCCACTTT.

V usage is TRBV25-1 and J usage is TRBJ2-7; D is unresolved. Trimming cost V 6 bases and J 0 bases, with 9 bases left between them. Germline-derived CDR1 and CDR2 are MGHDK and SYGVNS. CDR3 length: 13 amino acids. CDR3 amino acids: CASRPSNSYEQYF. The CDR3 DNA sequence: TGTGCCAGCAGACCCTCTAACTCCTACGAGCAGTACTTC.

This clone showed up just a few times. The chain employs TRBV4-1 and TRBJ1-3; no reliable D call. This CDR3 comprises 17 residues. V shed 3 bases and J shed 0 bases, with 15 bases lying between them. Germline V lookup: CDR1 MGHRA, CDR2 YSYEKL. CDR3 sequence: CASSHPNGELSGNTIYF. The CDR3 DNA reads as TGCGCCAGCAGCCATCCCAACGGGGAACTCTCTGGAAACACCATATATTTT.

This rearrangement joins TRBV7-2 to TRBJ2-7; no definite D call. The CDR3 consists of 12 residues. Germline values: CDR1 SGHTA, CDR2 FQGNSA. Trimming stripped 1 base from V and 4 bases from J, with 5 bases between. In nucleotides, the CDR3 is TGTGCCAGCAGCTTAGAATCGTACGAGCAGTACTTC. Amino acids: CASSLESYEQYF.

The chain couples TRBV6-1 to TRBJ2-5; no reliable D call. The germline gives CDR1 MNHNS, CDR2 SASEGT. The V end lost 1 base, the J end lost 7 bases, and 13 bases lay between the germline ends. The CDR3 is 14 amino acids. The CDR3 sequence is CASSEGPARGTQYF. CDR3 DNA sequence: TGTGCCAGCAGTGAAGGCCCAGCAAGAGGGACCCAGTACTTC.

The chain links TRBV7-2 to TRBJ2-3, with TRBD2 identical over 7 bases. CDR3 length equals 15 residues. J gave up 3 bases and V 3 bases, and 6 bases lay outside the gene matches. In germline, CDR1 is SGHTA, CDR2 FQGNSA. The CDR3 bases are TGTGCCAGCAGCTTCACGGCTAGCGGAACAGATACGCAGTATTTT. This sequence encodes CASSFTASGTDTQYF. The full variable domain, with the rest looked up from reference TRBV7-2 and TRBJ2-3, is GAGVSQSPSNKVTEKGKDVELRCDPISGHTALYWYRQSLGQGLEFLIYFQGNSAPDKSGLPSDRFSAERTGGSVSTLTIQRTQQEDSAVYLCASSFTASGTDTQYFGPGTRLTVL.

This rearrangement joins TRBV7-2 to TRBJ1-6; the D is unclear. The CDR3 totals 13 residues. Per germline, CDR1 SGHTA and CDR2 FQGNSA. V was clipped by 4 bases and J by 6 bases, with 7 bases between them. The CDR3 spells CASSSSGNSPLHF. CDR3 coding DNA: TGTGCCAGCAGCTCCTCGGGTAATTCACCCCTCCACTTT.

J is TRBJ2-3 and V is TRBV24-1; tentatively, D is TRBD1 or TRBD2 (5 bases each). The CDR3 length is 17 residues. With 4 bases removed from V and 0 bases from J, the gap between germline ends came to 16 bases. Germline CDR1 KGHDR, CDR2 SFDVKD. The CDR3 loop is CATSDPGTPFSTDTQYF. CDR3 nucleotides: TGTGCCACCAGTGACCCCGGGACCCCTTTTAGCACAGATACGCAGTATTTT.

This chain joins TRBV24-1 and TRBJ1-5, with D perhaps matching TRBD1 (5 bases). Trimming pared 10 bases from V and 1 base from J, leaving 19 bases between. The germline CDR1 and CDR2 sequences are KGHDR and SFDVKD. The CDR3 length is 16 residues. CDR3 bases: TGTGCCACGGGGGGTGTGCGGGCCGAAAGCAATCAGCCCCAGCATTTT. Translation: CATGGVRAESNQPQHF.

This chain connects TRBV3-1 (or the pseudogene TRBV3-2) to TRBJ1-1; TRBD1 is a possible D gene (5 bases). The germline V and J ends were trimmed by 4 bases and 4 bases, with 16 bases remaining between them. The CDR3 is 15 residues long. Looked up from germline, CDR1 is LGHDT and CDR2 is YNNKEL (reference sequence). CDR3 residues: CASSPNRGSGTEAFF. CDR3 in DNA: TGTGCCAGCAGCCCTAACCGGGGCAGTGGCACTGAAGCTTTCTTT.

This clone was seen a single time. The rearrangement links TRBV5-1 to TRBJ2-1; 9 bases are a match to TRBD2. The J segment lost 3 bases and the V segment lost 0 bases, leaving 1 base of the junction unmatched. This CDR3 has 15 residues. Germline CDR1 reads SGHRS; CDR2 reads YFSETQ. CDR3 nucleotides: TGCGCCAGCAGCTTGGGACTAGCGGACTACAATGAGCAGTTCTTC. This sequence encodes CASSLGLADYNEQFF.

This clone was seen only once. V and J are TRBV19 and TRBJ1-3, with D possibly being TRBD1 (6 bases). This CDR3 has 16 residues. Per germline, CDR1 LNHDA and CDR2 SQIVND (reference sequence). The V end was cut by 7 bases, the J end by 1 base, with 17 bases between. CDR3 coding DNA: TGTGCCAGTACCCAGTACAGGGTAGCTTCTGGAAACACCATATATTTT. Protein product: CASTQYRVASGNTIYF. Full variable domain (remainder filled in from reference TRBV19 and TRBJ1-3): DGGITQSPKYLFRKEGQNVTLSCEQNLNHDAMYWYRQDPGQGLRLIYYSQIVNDFQKGDIAEGYSVSREKKESFPLTVTSAQKNPTAFYLCASTQYRVASGNTIYFGEGSWLTVV.